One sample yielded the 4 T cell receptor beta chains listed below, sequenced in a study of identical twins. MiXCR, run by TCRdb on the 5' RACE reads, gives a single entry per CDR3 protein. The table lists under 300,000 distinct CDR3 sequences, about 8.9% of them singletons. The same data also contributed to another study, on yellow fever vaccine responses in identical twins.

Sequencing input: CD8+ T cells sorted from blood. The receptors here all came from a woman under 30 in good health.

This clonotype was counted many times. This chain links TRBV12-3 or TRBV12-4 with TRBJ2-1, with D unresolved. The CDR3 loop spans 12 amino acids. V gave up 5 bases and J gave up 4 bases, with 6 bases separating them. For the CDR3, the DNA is TGTGCCAGCAGTCCGGATTACAATGAGCAGTTCTTC. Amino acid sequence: CASSPDYNEQFF.

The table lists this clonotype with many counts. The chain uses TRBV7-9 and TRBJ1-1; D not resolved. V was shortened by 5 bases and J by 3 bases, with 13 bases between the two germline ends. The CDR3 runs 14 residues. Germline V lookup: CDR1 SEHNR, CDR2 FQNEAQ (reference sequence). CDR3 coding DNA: TGTGCCAGCAGCGTGGGATGGGGAGACACTGAAGCTTTCTTT. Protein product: CASSVGWGDTEAFF.

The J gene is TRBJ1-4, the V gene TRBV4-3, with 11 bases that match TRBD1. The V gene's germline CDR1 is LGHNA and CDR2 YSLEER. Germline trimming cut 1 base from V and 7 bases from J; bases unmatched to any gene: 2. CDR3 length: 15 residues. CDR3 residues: CASSQGTGGGEKLFF. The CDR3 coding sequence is TGCGCCAGCAGCCAAGGGACAGGGGGCGGTGAAAAACTGTTTTTT.

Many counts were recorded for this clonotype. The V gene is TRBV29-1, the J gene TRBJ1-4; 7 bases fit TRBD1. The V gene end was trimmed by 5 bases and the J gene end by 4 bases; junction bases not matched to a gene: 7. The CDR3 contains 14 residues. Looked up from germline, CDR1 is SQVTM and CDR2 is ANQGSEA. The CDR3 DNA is TGCAGCGTTACCTCGGACAGGCATAATGAAAAACTGTTTTTT. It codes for CSVTSDRHNEKLFF.